This TCR beta chain was identified during a study of blood T cell repertoires in COVID-19. The CDR3 runs to 15 residues. Germline V gene sequence: CDR1 SGHVS, CDR2 FNYEAQ. Trimming shortened V by 3 bases and J by 9 bases, and 15 bases separated the two germline ends. Measured with immunoSEQ multiplex PCR; TCRdb has only the in-frame clones, and not every one. The sample lists roughly 150,000 clones, 70% to 90% occurring once. This chain links TRBV7-6 with TRBJ1-6; a possible D gene is TRBD1 (6 bases). Sequenced sample: PBMCs or T cells enriched from blood (not recorded which). This receptor was taken from a woman aged 40 to 50 who had recovered from COVID-19. The CDR3 loop is CASSFGQQLSSPLHF. The CDR3 DNA is TGTGCCAGCAGCTTTGGACAGCAGCTCAGTTCACCCCTCCACTTT. Based on the CDR3 plus reference TRBV7-6 and TRBJ1-6, the full variable domain is GAGVSQSPRYKVTKRGQDVALRCDPISGHVSLYWYRQALGQGPEFLTYFNYEAQQDKSGLPNDRFSAERPEGSISTLTIQRTEQRDSAMYRCASSFGQQLSSPLHFGNGTRLTVT.